This T cell receptor (beta chain) originates from a study of cytomegalovirus exposure and HLA in healthy donors. Study-wide results and limits: Later analysis revealed greater clonal expansion in HLA-associated TCR beta chains than in equally common others.

CDR3 size: 15 residues. From germline, CDR1 is SNHLY and CDR2 FYNNEI. V dropped 3 bases and J dropped 6 bases, with 18 bases sitting between them. The PCR employed 60 Vbeta primers together with 13 Jbeta primers. Sequenced by immunoSEQ multiplex PCR; TCRdb stores in-frame clones only, minus some. The table includes roughly 110,000 clones, about 70% detected once. A note on this clone: What it recognizes is unknown.

The V and J genes are TRBV2 and TRBJ2-7; maybe TRBD1 (6 bases). The sequence was collected from a man aged 25 to 40 in good health and CMV-seropositive. Sequencing used PBMCs. The CDR3 sequence: CASSDVHLQGSEQYF. The CDR3 nucleotides are TGTGCCAGCAGTGACGTCCATTTACAGGGAAGCGAGCAGTACTTC.